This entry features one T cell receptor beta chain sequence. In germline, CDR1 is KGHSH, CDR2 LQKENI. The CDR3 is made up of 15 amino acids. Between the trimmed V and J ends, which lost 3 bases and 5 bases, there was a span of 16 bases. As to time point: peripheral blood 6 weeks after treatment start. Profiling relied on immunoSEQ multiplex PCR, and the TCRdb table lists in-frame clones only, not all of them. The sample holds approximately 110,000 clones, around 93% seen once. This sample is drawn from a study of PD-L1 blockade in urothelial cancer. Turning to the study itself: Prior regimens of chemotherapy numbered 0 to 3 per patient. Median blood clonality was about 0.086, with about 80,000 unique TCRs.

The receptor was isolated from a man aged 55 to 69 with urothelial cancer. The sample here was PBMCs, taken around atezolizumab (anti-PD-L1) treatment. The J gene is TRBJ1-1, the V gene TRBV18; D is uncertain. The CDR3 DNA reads TGTGCCAGCTCACCTTCAATAATCGTCGGGACTGAAGCTTTCTTT. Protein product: CASSPSIIVGTEAFF.